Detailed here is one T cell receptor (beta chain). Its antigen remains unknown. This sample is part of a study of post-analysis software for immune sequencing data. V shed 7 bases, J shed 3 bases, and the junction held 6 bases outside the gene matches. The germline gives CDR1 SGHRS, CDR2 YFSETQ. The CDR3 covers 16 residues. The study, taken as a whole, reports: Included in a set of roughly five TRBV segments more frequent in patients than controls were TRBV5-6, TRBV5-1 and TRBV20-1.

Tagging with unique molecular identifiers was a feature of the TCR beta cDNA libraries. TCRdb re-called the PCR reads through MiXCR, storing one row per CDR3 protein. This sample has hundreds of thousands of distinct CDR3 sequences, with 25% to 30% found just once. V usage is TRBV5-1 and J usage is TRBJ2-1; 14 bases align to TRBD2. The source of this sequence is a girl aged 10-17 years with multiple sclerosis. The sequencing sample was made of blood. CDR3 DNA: TGCGCCAGCGCCGGGACTAGCGGGAGTCTCTACAATGAGCAGTTCTTC. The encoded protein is CASAGTSGSLYNEQFF. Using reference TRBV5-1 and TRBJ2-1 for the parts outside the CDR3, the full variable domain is KAGVTQTPRYLIKTRGQQVTLSCSPISGHRSVSWYQQTPGQGLQFLFEYFSETQRNKGNFPGRFSGRQFSNSRSEMNVSTLELGDSALYLCASAGTSGSLYNEQFFGPGTRLTVL.